These 12 T cell receptor beta chains came from one sample sequenced in a study of blood T cell repertoires in COVID-19. The data were produced by immunoSEQ multiplex PCR, yet TCRdb's version contains in-frame clones alone and is incomplete. Among over 150,000 clones listed, approximately 90% were seen once. Sequenced input: peripheral blood. Receptors were obtained from a man aged 18 to 29 with COVID-19, enrolled during active disease.

CDR3 nucleotide sequence: TGTGCCAGCAGTAGGACAGGGGGCTACAATGAGCAGTTCTTC. Encoded protein: CASSRTGGYNEQFF. This chain joins TRBV6-2 or TRBV6-3 and TRBJ2-1, with 10 bases identical to TRBD1. J gave up 3 bases and V 5 bases, and 1 base lay outside the gene matches. Germline V gene sequence: CDR1 MNHEY, CDR2 SVGEGT. The CDR3 has 14 residues.

The genes are TRBV7-6 and TRBJ2-1; 10 nucleotides agree with TRBD2. This CDR3 contains 16 residues. Trimming took 1 base from V and 6 from J; bases not matched to a gene: 6. The germline CDR1 and CDR2 sequences are SGHVS and FNYEAQ. For the CDR3, the DNA is TGTGCCAGCAGCTTAGGTACTAGCGGGAACCTCAATGAGCAGTTCTTC. It is translated as CASSLGTSGNLNEQFF.

This chain links TRBV6-6 with TRBJ1-2; weak D call: TRBD1 (6 bases). This CDR3 spans 16 amino acids. The germline gives CDR1 MNHNY, CDR2 SVGAGI (reference sequence). The germline V and J ends were trimmed by 2 bases and 4 bases, with 17 bases remaining between them. The CDR3 sequence: CASSYGRTGLAYGYTF. The CDR3 DNA reads TGTGCCAGCAGTTACGGACGTACAGGGCTTGCCTATGGCTACACCTTC.

V and J are TRBV5-1 and TRBJ1-4; 7 positions match TRBD1. CDR1 and CDR2 from the germline V gene are SGHRS and YFSETQ. This CDR3 comprises 15 residues. J was trimmed by 8 bases and V by 2 bases; bases with no gene match: 9. The chain's CDR3 is CASSFQTGIREKLFF. The CDR3 nucleotides are TGCGCCAGCAGCTTCCAGACAGGGATAAGGGAAAAACTGTTTTTT.

The CDR3 DNA sequence: TGCAGCGTTGAATTCAGGAACACCGGGGAGCTGTTTTTT. Translated, it gives CSVEFRNTGELFF. This rearrangement joins TRBV29-1 to TRBJ2-2; the D is unclear. The length of the CDR3 is 13 residues. CDR1 and CDR2 from the germline V gene are SQVTM and ANQGSEA. V gave up 2 bases and J gave up 1 base, with 5 bases separating them.

The chain recombines TRBV5-5 with TRBJ2-2; TRBD2 aligns across 9 bases. Trimming cost V 4 bases and J 0 bases; bases outside gene matches: 7. CDR3 length: 17 amino acids. Per the germline V gene, CDR1 is SGHKS and CDR2 is YYEKEE (reference sequence). The CDR3 DNA reads TGTGCCAGCAGCCCAAGGCGCGGGAGGGCGAACACCGGGGAGCTGTTTTTT. Protein sequence: CASSPRRGRANTGELFF. The full variable domain, rest sourced from reference TRBV5-5 and TRBJ2-2, is DAGVTQSPTHLIKTRGQQVTLRCSPISGHKSVSWYQQVLGQGPQFIFQYYEKEERGRGNFPDRFSARQFPNYSSELNVNALLLGDSALYLCASSPRRGRANTGELFFGEGSRLTVL.

The chain is built from TRBV6-2 or TRBV6-3 and TRBJ2-5, with D perhaps TRBD2 (6 bases). V was pared by 4 bases and J by 9 bases, with 18 bases between. There are 14 residues in the CDR3. CDR1 is MNHEY, CDR2 SVGEGT, per germline. Written as DNA, the CDR3 is TGTGCCAGCAGTTCCTTGCGGGGCCAATCCTCCCAGTACTTC. It is translated as CASSSLRGQSSQYF.

The V and J genes are TRBV4-2 and TRBJ1-2, with D unresolved. The CDR3 covers 15 residues. Trimming stripped 4 bases from V and 8 bases from J, with 20 bases between. Germline CDR1 is LGHNA and CDR2 is YNFKEQ. The CDR3 region has the DNA TGTGCCAGCAGCCTCCCGCCTGCTGCGCCCGGGGGCTACACCTTC. Amino acids: CASSLPPAAPGGYTF.

The chain uses TRBV6-5 and TRBJ1-1; 7 bases map to TRBD1. Germline CDR1 MNHEY, CDR2 SVGAGI. The trim removed 4 bases at V and 7 bases at J, leaving 6 bases unmatched. The CDR3 extends over 13 amino acids. Here the CDR3 DNA reads TGTGCCAGCAGTTCCCAGTGGGACAGTGAAGCTTTCTTT. Its protein is CASSSQWDSEAFF.

Concerning this clone: Other nucleotide sequences from this sample produce the same CDR3. The chain combines TRBV10-3 with TRBJ1-5, with TRBD1 identical over 8 bases. Germline CDR1 ENHRY, CDR2 SYGVKD. V was pared by 3 bases and J by 4 bases, with 2 bases of the junction left unmatched. This CDR3 is built from 14 residues. The CDR3 sequence is CAISDRGPNQPQHF. The CDR3 nucleotides read TGTGCCATCAGTGACAGGGGGCCTAATCAGCCCCAGCATTTT.

This sequence joins TRBV6-5 and TRBJ1-5, with 9 bases identical to TRBD1. This CDR3 comprises 14 residues. Germline loops: CDR1 MNHEY, CDR2 SVGAGI. The J segment lost 7 bases and the V segment lost 6 bases, leaving 7 bases of the junction unmatched. As DNA, the CDR3 is TGTGCCAGCAGCCCCACAGGGGGCTGGCAGCCCCAGCATTTT. Protein: CASSPTGGWQPQHF.

The V gene is TRBV5-1, the J gene TRBJ1-6, with 9 bases aligning to TRBD1. CDR1 and CDR2 from the germline V gene are SGHRS and YFSETQ. J lost 7 bases, V lost 4 bases, and 6 bases had no gene match. CDR3 length equals 15 residues. The CDR3 protein is CASSITGTGNSPLHF. As DNA, the CDR3 is TGCGCCAGCAGCATAACCGGGACAGGGAATTCACCCCTCCACTTT. The variable domain in full, completed from reference TRBV5-1 and TRBJ1-6, reads KAGVTQTPRYLIKTRGQQVTLSCSPISGHRSVSWYQQTPGQGLQFLFEYFSETQRNKGNFPGRFSGRQFSNSRSEMNVSTLELGDSALYLCASSITGTGNSPLHFGNGTRLTVT.